This T cell receptor (beta chain) was sequenced in a study of blood T cell repertoires in COVID-19. Whole-study context: PBMCs, B-cell-depleted T cells, or T cells provided the cDNA or gDNA that made up the material.

After removal of 4 bases from V and 3 bases from J, the junction contained 8 bases not matched to a gene. Germline values: CDR1 SGHRS, CDR2 YFSETQ. The CDR3 covers 15 residues. Per the original data handling: Amplified reference gene primers provided the basis for estimating nucleated cell counts. Data came from immunoSEQ multiplex PCR; TCRdb stores just in-frame clones and leaves some out. The DNA gave D and trimming, while V, J and clone size come from that table. The sample lists roughly 330,000 clones, roughly 90% occurring once. The rearrangement links TRBV5-1 to TRBJ2-5; 8 nucleotides align to TRBD1. The material sequenced was peripheral blood. The sequence came from a woman aged 45-59 years with active or convalescent COVID-19. The CDR3 nucleotides read TGCGCCAGCAGCCTGATGACAGGGGCGGAAGAGACCCAGTACTTC. This encodes CASSLMTGAEETQYF.